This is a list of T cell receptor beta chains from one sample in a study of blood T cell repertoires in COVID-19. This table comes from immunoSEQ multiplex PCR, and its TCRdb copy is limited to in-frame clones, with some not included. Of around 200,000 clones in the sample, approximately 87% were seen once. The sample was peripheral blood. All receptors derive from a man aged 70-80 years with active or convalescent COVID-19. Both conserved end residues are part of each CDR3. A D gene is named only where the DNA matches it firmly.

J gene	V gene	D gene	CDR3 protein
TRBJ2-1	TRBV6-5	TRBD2	CASSPTGGTYNEQFF
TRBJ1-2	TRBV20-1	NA	CSARDLRGYTF
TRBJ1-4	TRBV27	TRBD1	CASSITGAVREKLFF
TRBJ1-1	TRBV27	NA	CASSFRPDTGTEAFF
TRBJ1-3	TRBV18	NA	CASSPPGANLSGNTIYF
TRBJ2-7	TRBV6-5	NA	CASSYRLLAEQYF
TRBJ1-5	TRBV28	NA	CASATGPGPQHF
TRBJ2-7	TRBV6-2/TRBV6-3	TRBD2	CASSRTSGSTTGGQYF
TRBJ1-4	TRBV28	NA	CASSPGGNEKLFF
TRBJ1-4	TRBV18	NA	CASSPGGANEKLFF
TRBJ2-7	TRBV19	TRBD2	CASSARGGLNEQYF
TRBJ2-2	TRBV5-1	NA	CASRTTGTQSGELFF
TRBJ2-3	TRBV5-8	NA	CATSFPSNTQYF
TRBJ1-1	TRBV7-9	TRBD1	CASSSTGTGPMNTEAFF
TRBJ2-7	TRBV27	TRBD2	CASSYREAYEQYF
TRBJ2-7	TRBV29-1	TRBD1	CSVQGGQGADEQYF
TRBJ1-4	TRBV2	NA	CASNNRMNEKLFF
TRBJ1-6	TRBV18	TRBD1	CASSPRQGNYSPLHF
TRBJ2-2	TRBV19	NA	CASRTPVTGELFF
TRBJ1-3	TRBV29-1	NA	CSVQGYTGNTIYF
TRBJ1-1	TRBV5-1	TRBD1	CASSSRRAGGAHTEAFF
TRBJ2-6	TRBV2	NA	CASSDAGANVLTF
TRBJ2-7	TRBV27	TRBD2	CASMAAGGSYEQYF
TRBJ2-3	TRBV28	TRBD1	CASRKGQRGQDADTQYF
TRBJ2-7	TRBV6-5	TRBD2	CASSTGGRAIIEQYF
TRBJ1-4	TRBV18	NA	CASSPGIAANEKLFF
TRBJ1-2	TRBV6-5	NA	CASSLNQEVGGYTF
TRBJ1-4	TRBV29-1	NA	CSAKQGIEKLFF
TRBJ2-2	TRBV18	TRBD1	CASSPDRKHTGELFF
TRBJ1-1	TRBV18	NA	CASSPRRTAQDEAFF
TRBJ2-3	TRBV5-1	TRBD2	CASSPGRGFERGGDTQYF
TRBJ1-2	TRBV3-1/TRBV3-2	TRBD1	CASSQGTGAADPYGYTF
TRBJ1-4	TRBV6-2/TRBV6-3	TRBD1	CASSPDRGDEKLFF
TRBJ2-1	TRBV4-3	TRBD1	CASSQELGTGSNEQFF
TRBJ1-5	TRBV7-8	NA	CASSPRVNQPQHF
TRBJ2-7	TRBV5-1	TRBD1	CASSFLRTGELDEQYF
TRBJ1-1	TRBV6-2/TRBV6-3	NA	CASSSHGRANTEAFF
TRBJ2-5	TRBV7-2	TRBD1	CASTSGTDKFQETQYF
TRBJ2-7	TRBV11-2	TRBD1	CASSSTTGALSYEQYF
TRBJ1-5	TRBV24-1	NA	CATSDLGAPSNQPQHF
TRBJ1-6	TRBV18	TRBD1	CASSPPSTGDNSPLHF
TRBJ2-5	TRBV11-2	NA	CASSLFASETQYF
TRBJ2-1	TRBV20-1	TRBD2	CSASPATSGRSYHEQFF
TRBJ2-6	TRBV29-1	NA	CSVQTGYGANVLTF
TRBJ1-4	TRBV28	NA	CASSISAGSTNEKLFF